The 12 T cell receptor beta chains below come from one sample, sequenced in a study of cytomegalovirus exposure and HLA in healthy donors. PCR employed 60 Vbeta and 13 Jbeta primers. Libraries were prepared by immunoSEQ multiplex PCR; TCRdb keeps only in-frame clonotypes and omits some of them. Here the sample spans tens of thousands of clones, 75% to 85% being singletons. Sequencing was performed on PBMCs. Receptors originate from a woman aged 40 to 50 in good health and CMV-seronegative.

CDR3 sequence (DNA): TGTGCCAGCAGTTATAGAAATTCACCCCTCCACTTT. This gives the protein CASSYRNSPLHF. This chain uses TRBV27 with TRBJ1-6, with D uncertain. V shed 4 bases and J shed 7 bases, with 5 bases lying between them. Germline V gives CDR1 MNHEY, CDR2 SMNVEV (reference sequence). This CDR3 is 12 amino acids long.

The chain uses TRBV30 and TRBJ1-6; tentative D call: TRBD1 (5 bases). The CDR3 spans 13 residues. V was clipped by 3 bases and J by 14 bases, with 17 bases between them. Germline V gene sequence: CDR1 GTSNPN, CDR2 SVGIG (reference sequence). The CDR3 nucleotides are TGTGCCTGGAGCCGGACGGGGGAAGGGTCCCTCCACTTT. It is translated as CAWSRTGEGSLHF.

V gene TRBV7-8 combines with J gene TRBJ1-2; 7 positions match TRBD1. The length of the CDR3 is 13 residues. Germline trimming cut 2 bases from V and 8 bases from J; bases unmatched to any gene: 5. Germline V lookup: CDR1 SGHVS, CDR2 FQNEAQ. CDR3 in amino acids: CASSLRQGGGYTF. The CDR3 region has the DNA TGTGCCAGCAGCTTAAGACAGGGAGGCGGCTACACCTTC.

This clone has more than one count but fewer than ten. The J gene is TRBJ2-7, the V gene TRBV30; TRBD1 aligns across 9 bases. CDR3 length: 16 residues. Germline CDR1 is GTSNPN and CDR2 is SVGIG (reference sequence). V shed 1 base and J 4 bases; nucleotides not matched to a gene: 11. CDR3 in DNA: TGTGCCTGGAGTGCAGAGGACAGGGGAATTTCGTACGAGCAGTACTTC. Its protein is CAWSAEDRGISYEQYF.

V is TRBV15 and J is TRBJ2-7; the match to TRBD2 covers 7 bases. Germline V CDR1 and CDR2: LNHNV, YYDKDF (reference sequence). The CDR3 loop spans 16 amino acids. V trimming: 1 base; J trimming: 1 base; junction bases outside the gene matches: 7. CDR3 DNA: TGTGCCACCAGCAGAGGGGGCGGCGGGAGATCCTACGAGCAGTACTTC. The encoded protein is CATSRGGGGRSYEQYF.

The V and J genes are TRBV4-3 and TRBJ1-2; 7 nucleotides match TRBD1. CDR3 length: 17 residues. V lost 7 bases, J lost 2 bases, and 16 bases stayed unmatched. Per the germline V gene, CDR1 is LGHNA and CDR2 is YSLEER. CDR3 nucleotides: TGCGCCAGCACCCCGACGGGAGCAGGGGGAAGAAACTATGGCTACACCTTC. It codes for CASTPTGAGGRNYGYTF.

V is TRBV7-2 and J is TRBJ1-1; D uncertain. This CDR3 contains 12 residues. Germline V gives CDR1 SGHTA, CDR2 FQGNSA. Trimming removed 5 bases from V and 7 bases from J, with 11 bases in between. CDR3 coding DNA: TGTGCCAGCAGCCCCGCGGTAGGTGAAGCTTTCTTT. It specifies CASSPAVGEAFF. Full variable domain (missing parts from reference TRBV7-2 and TRBJ1-1): GAGVSQSPSNKVTEKGKDVELRCDPISGHTALYWYRQSLGQGLEFLIYFQGNSAPDKSGLPSDRFSAERTGGSVSTLTIQRTQQEDSAVYLCASSPAVGEAFFGQGTRLTVV.

The V and J genes are TRBV7-9 and TRBJ1-1; 8 bases are a match to TRBD1. Unmatched junction bases numbered 16, after V lost 4 bases and J lost 6 bases. CDR1 is SEHNR, CDR2 FQNEAQ, per germline (reference sequence). The CDR3 loop spans 17 amino acids. The CDR3 loop is CASSSPGQAAPGAEAFF. The CDR3 DNA is TGTGCCAGCAGCTCCCCGGGACAGGCTGCTCCGGGGGCTGAAGCTTTCTTT.

Concerning this clone: The same CDR3 also results from other DNA sequences found in this sample. The J gene is TRBJ1-6, the V gene TRBV2; TRBD1 matches 8 bases. Germline V CDR1 and CDR2: SNHLY, FYNNEI. The CDR3 has 16 residues. With 7 bases clipped from V and 10 bases from J, the junction kept 15 bases outside the gene matches. The CDR3 nucleotides read TGTGCCAGCACCTTAGACAGGGGATTCTTAAACTCACCCCTCCACTTT. As protein: CASTLDRGFLNSPLHF.

The V gene is TRBV4-3, the J gene TRBJ1-2; D is possibly TRBD1 (6 bases). CDR3 length equals 17 residues. Per germline, CDR1 LGHNA and CDR2 YSLEER. V dropped 0 bases and J dropped 8 bases, with 22 bases sitting between them. The CDR3 sequence: CASSQEGGVGAANGYTF. CDR3 nucleotides: TGCGCCAGCAGCCAAGAGGGGGGGGTGGGGGCAGCTAACGGCTACACCTTC.

In its sample, this clone was seen once. The chain is built from TRBV6-5 and TRBJ1-2, with D possibly being TRBD1 (5 bases). Germline V CDR1 and CDR2: MNHEY, SVGAGI. There are 14 residues in the CDR3. Trimming pared 4 bases from V and 0 bases from J, leaving 9 bases between. Written as DNA, the CDR3 is TGTGCCAGCAGTTCTGCAGGGTCTAACTATGGCTACACCTTC. Its protein product is CASSSAGSNYGYTF.

This clone was observed once. This chain links TRBV9 with TRBJ2-2, with D possibly TRBD1 on 6 matching bases. The CDR3 contains 15 residues. V lost 4 bases and J lost 0, with 10 bases in between. CDR1 SGDLS and CDR2 YYNGEE come from the germline V gene. DNA for the CDR3: TGTGCCAGCAGCCCAGGACAGACGAACACCGGGGAGCTGTTTTTT. Translation gives CASSPGQTNTGELFF.